The 4 T cell receptor beta chains in this list originate from one sample, sequenced in a study of T cell responses to AZD1222 COVID-19 vaccine (dated by TCRdb to about 2021). The time point tag for this specimen amounts to: baseline before first vaccination. The sample's treatment or condition label, in plain terms: meningococcal conjugate vaccine given as trial control. The method was the immunoSEQ multiplex PCR assay. TCRdb retrieved this table from immuneACCESS and kept in-frame rearrangements only. Not all clones are present; in checked studies, unresolved V genes account for under half, and no reason is known for the remainder. In this sample the table shows some 150,000 clones, approximately 87% of which occur a single time. Jointly, the top ten make up roughly 5% of the sample. The sample consisted of peripheral blood, taken on day 0 of MenACWY control vaccination. The receptors originated from an adult in good health.

The chain couples TRBV27 to TRBJ2-4; 14 bases fit TRBD2. With 6 bases clipped from V and 0 bases from J, the junction kept 7 bases outside the gene matches. The V gene's germline CDR1 is MNHEY and CDR2 SMNVEV (reference sequence). The CDR3 runs 18 residues. CDR3 protein: CASSPGLAGVLAKNIQYF. The CDR3 region has the DNA TGTGCCAGCAGCCCGGGACTAGCGGGAGTGTTAGCCAAAAACATTCAGTACTTC.

The chain uses TRBV10-1 and TRBJ2-3, with D possibly being TRBD1 (6 bases). CDR1 and CDR2 (germline): WNHNN, SYGVQD (reference sequence). This CDR3 is 14 amino acids long. The germline V and J ends were trimmed by 2 bases and 0 bases, with 6 bases remaining between them. Here the CDR3 reads CASSETGSTDTQYF. As DNA, the CDR3 is TGCGCCAGCAGTGAGACAGGGAGCACAGATACGCAGTATTTT.

The V call is TRBV5-5, the J call TRBJ1-3; D not resolved. Germline CDR1 is SGHKS and CDR2 is YYEKEE (reference sequence). CDR3 length equals 14 residues. V shed 4 bases and J shed 0 bases, with 8 bases lying between them. In DNA, the CDR3 is TGTGCCAGCAGCCGCGGTAGCTCTGGAAACACCATATATTTT. Its translation: CASSRGSSGNTIYF.

The J gene is TRBJ1-2, the V gene TRBV7-8, with a weak D call TRBD1 (6 bases). This CDR3 contains 14 residues. Germline CDR1 SGHVS, CDR2 FQNEAQ. Trimming shortened V by 5 bases and J by 2 bases, and 12 bases separated the two germline ends. The CDR3 nucleotides read TGTGCCAGCAGCGAAGGACAGCTGAACTATGGCTACACCTTC. Its protein product is CASSEGQLNYGYTF.